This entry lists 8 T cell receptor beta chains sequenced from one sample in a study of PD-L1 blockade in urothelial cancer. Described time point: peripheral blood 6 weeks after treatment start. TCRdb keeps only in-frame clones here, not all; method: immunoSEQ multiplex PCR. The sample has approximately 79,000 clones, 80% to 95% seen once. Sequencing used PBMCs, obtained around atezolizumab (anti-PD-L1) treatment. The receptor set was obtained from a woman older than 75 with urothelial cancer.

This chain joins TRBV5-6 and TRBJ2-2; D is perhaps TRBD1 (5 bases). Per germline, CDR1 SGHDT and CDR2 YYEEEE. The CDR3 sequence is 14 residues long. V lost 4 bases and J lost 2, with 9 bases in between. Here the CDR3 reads CASSPGQNTGELFF. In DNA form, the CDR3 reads TGTGCCAGCAGCCCCGGACAAAACACCGGGGAGCTGTTTTTT.

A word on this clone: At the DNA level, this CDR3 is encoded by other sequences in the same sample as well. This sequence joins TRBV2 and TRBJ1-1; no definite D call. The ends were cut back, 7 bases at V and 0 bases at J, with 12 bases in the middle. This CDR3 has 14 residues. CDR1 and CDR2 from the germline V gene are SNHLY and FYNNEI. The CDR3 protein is CASIGVRMNTEAFF. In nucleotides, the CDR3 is TGTGCCAGCATCGGAGTAAGGATGAACACTGAAGCTTTCTTT.

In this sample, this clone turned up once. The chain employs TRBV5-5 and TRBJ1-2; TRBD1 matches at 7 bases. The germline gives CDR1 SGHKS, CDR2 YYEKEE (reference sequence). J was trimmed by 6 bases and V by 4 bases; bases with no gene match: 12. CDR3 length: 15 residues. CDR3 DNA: TGTGCCAGCAGCCCGTGGGACAGTCGGGCTAATGGCTACACCTTC. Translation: CASSPWDSRANGYTF. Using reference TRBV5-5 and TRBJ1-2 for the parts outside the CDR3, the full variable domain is DAGVTQSPTHLIKTRGQQVTLRCSPISGHKSVSWYQQVLGQGPQFIFQYYEKEERGRGNFPDRFSARQFPNYSSELNVNALLLGDSALYLCASSPWDSRANGYTFGSGTRLTVV.

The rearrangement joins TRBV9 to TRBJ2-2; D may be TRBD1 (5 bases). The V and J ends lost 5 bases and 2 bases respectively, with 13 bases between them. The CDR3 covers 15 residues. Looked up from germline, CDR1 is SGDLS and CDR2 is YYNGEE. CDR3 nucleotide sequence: TGTGCCAGCAGGCTTCAGGGTACAAACACCGGGGAGCTGTTTTTT. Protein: CASRLQGTNTGELFF. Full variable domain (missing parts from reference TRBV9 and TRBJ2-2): DSGVTQTPKHLITATGQRVTLRCSPRSGDLSVYWYQQSLDQGLQFLIQYYNGEERAKGNILERFSAQQFPDLHSELNLSSLELGDSALYFCASRLQGTNTGELFFGEGSRLTVL.

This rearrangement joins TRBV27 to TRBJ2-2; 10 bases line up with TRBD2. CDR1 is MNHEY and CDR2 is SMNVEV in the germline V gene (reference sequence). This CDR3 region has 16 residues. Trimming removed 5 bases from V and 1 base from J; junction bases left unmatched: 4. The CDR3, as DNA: TGTGCCAGCAGTCCCCCTAGCGGGAGGAACACCGGGGAGCTGTTTTTT. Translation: CASSPPSGRNTGELFF.

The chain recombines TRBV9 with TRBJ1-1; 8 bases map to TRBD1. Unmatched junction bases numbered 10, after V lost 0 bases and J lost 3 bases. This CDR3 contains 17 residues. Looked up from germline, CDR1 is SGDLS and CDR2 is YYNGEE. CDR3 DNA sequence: TGTGCCAGCAGCGTAGTAGCCAGGGGGCCGGGGGACACTGAAGCTTTCTTT. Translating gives CASSVVARGPGDTEAFF.

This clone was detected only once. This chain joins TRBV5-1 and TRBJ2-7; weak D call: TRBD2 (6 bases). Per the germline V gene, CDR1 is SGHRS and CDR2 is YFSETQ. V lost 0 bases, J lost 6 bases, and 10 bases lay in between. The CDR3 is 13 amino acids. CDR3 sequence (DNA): TGCGCCAGCAGCTTGGCGGGGGTATCCGAGCAGTACTTC. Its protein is CASSLAGVSEQYF.

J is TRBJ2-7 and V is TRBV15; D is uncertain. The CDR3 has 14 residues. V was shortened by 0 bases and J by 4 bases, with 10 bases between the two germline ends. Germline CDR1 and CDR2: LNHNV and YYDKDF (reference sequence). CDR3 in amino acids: CATSRDLGSYEQYF. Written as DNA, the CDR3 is TGTGCCACCAGCAGAGATCTGGGCTCTTACGAGCAGTACTTC.